One and the same sample provided the 13 T cell receptor beta chains below, sequenced in a study of blood T cell repertoires in COVID-19. The assay was immunoSEQ multiplex PCR, and TCRdb's table has in-frame clones only and misses some. In the table there are roughly 240,000 clones, about 80% of which are singletons. The sample comprised peripheral blood. The receptors were sampled from a woman over 75 with acute or convalescent COVID-19.

This sequence joins TRBV5-5 and TRBJ1-2; no clear D. The CDR3 covers 15 residues. Germline V gene sequence: CDR1 SGHKS, CDR2 YYEKEE (reference sequence). Trimming removed 4 bases from V and 4 bases from J, with 17 bases in between. The CDR3 loop reads CASSHSPNGGYGYTF. As DNA, the CDR3 is TGTGCCAGCAGCCATTCTCCAAATGGCGGCTATGGCTACACCTTC.

Here the CDR3 reads CASSLWSARQGRTGANVLTF. CDR3 DNA: TGTGCCAGCAGTTTATGGTCCGCGCGACAGGGTCGGACTGGGGCCAACGTCCTGACTTTC. The rearrangement links TRBV28 to TRBJ2-6; 7 bases fit TRBD1. The junction had 13 bases not matched to a gene; V was cut back by 0 bases and J by 2 bases. CDR3 size: 20 residues. Germline V gene data show CDR1 as MDHEN and CDR2 as SYDVKM.

This sequence joins TRBV6-5 and TRBJ2-1; D may be TRBD1 (5 bases). This CDR3 contains 14 residues. Between the trimmed V and J ends, which lost 7 bases and 6 bases, there was a span of 16 bases. The germline CDR1 and CDR2 sequences are MNHEY and SVGAGI. Here the CDR3 reads CASTQSGSRNEQFF. The CDR3 nucleotides are TGTGCCAGCACCCAGTCAGGGTCCCGCAATGAGCAGTTCTTC.

This chain connects TRBV7-2 to TRBJ2-3; D gene unclear. The CDR3 has 13 amino acids. Trimming pared 1 base from V and 4 bases from J, leaving 6 bases between. The V gene's germline CDR1 is SGHTA and CDR2 FQGNSA. The CDR3 coding sequence is TGTGCCAGCAGCTTAGGGCTGCCAGATACGCAGTATTTT. It codes for CASSLGLPDTQYF.

As regards this clone: Other DNA sequences in this sample translate to the same CDR3. The rearrangement uses TRBV5-1 and TRBJ2-5; a possible D gene is TRBD2 (5 bases). CDR1 and CDR2 from the germline V gene are SGHRS and YFSETQ. The CDR3 is made up of 13 amino acids. V dropped 4 bases and J dropped 2 bases, with 9 bases sitting between them. DNA of the CDR3: TGCGCCAGCAGCCCCGGACTGCAAGAGACCCAGTACTTC. This translates into CASSPGLQETQYF. Full variable domain (missing parts from reference TRBV5-1 and TRBJ2-5): KAGVTQTPRYLIKTRGQQVTLSCSPISGHRSVSWYQQTPGQGLQFLFEYFSETQRNKGNFPGRFSGRQFSNSRSEMNVSTLELGDSALYLCASSPGLQETQYFGPGTRLLVL.

This clone was seen a few times. CDR3 bases: TGTGCCAGTAGTAGGACAGATCGTGAAAAACTGTTTTTT. This codes for CASSRTDREKLFF. The chain combines TRBV19 with TRBJ1-4; D is possibly TRBD1 (6 bases). V was clipped by 4 bases and J by 7 bases, with 10 bases between them. Germline loops: CDR1 LNHDA, CDR2 SQIVND (reference sequence). The CDR3 sequence is 13 residues long. Based on the CDR3 plus reference TRBV19 and TRBJ1-4, the full variable domain is DGGITQSPKYLFRKEGQNVTLSCEQNLNHDAMYWYRQDPGQGLRLIYYSQIVNDFQKGDIAEGYSVSREKKESFPLTVTSAQKNPTAFYLCASSRTDREKLFFGSGTQLSVL.

The rearrangement links TRBV5-3 to TRBJ1-1; perhaps TRBD1 as D (5 bases). TRBV5-3 is reported as an ORF; its role is uncertain. This CDR3 spans 15 amino acids. The germline V and J ends were trimmed by 2 bases and 4 bases, with 15 bases remaining between them. The CDR3 sequence: CARSFQGRVSTEAFF. The CDR3 DNA is TGTGCCAGAAGCTTTCAGGGCAGGGTAAGCACTGAAGCTTTCTTT.

The chain joins TRBV28 to TRBJ1-3; TRBD1 might be the D (6 bases). The CDR3 extends over 13 amino acids. The germline V and J ends were trimmed by 8 bases and 2 bases, with 10 bases remaining between them. Germline-derived CDR1 and CDR2 are MDHEN and SYDVKM. DNA of the CDR3: TGTGCCAGCCTGCAGGGGCCTGGAAACACCATATATTTT. Amino acid sequence: CASLQGPGNTIYF.

The chain is built from TRBV30 and TRBJ2-1, with TRBD1 as a possible D gene (5 bases). The CDR3 has 14 residues. V was clipped by 3 bases and J by 0 bases, with 9 bases between them. Looked up from germline, CDR1 is GTSNPN and CDR2 is SVGIG (reference sequence). CDR3 region: CAWRDDSSYNEQFF. The CDR3 coding sequence is TGTGCCTGGAGAGACGACAGCTCCTACAATGAGCAGTTCTTC.

This sequence joins TRBV6-2 or TRBV6-3 and TRBJ2-7; 7 bases are a match to TRBD2. The CDR3 consists of 14 residues. Germline-derived CDR1 and CDR2 are MNHEY and SVGEGT. The V segment lost 3 bases and the J segment 5 bases; nucleotides outside the gene matches: 7. CDR3 region: CASSYLGGYDEQYF. CDR3 nucleotides: TGTGCCAGCAGTTATCTGGGGGGGTACGACGAGCAGTACTTC.

The sample holds one count of this clone. The chain is built from TRBV5-1 and TRBJ1-4; TRBD1 aligns across 10 bases. Germline V gene data show CDR1 as SGHRS and CDR2 as YFSETQ. The CDR3 extends over 16 amino acids. With V trimmed by 4 bases and J by 0 bases, 3 bases remained unmatched. CDR3 DNA sequence: TGCGCCAGCAGCCGCGGACAGGGGGCAACTAATGAAAAACTGTTTTTT. It yields the protein CASSRGQGATNEKLFF.

The CDR3 reads CASSHTGAHSYEQYF. The CDR3 bases are TGCGCCAGCAGCCATACAGGGGCACACTCCTACGAGCAGTACTTC. This rearrangement joins TRBV4-3 to TRBJ2-7, with TRBD1 identical over 7 bases. The CDR3 runs 15 residues. Germline V lookup: CDR1 LGHNA, CDR2 YSLEER. Unmatched junction bases numbered 5, after V lost 3 bases and J lost 0 bases.

The gene calls are TRBV9 and TRBJ2-1, with a tentative D call TRBD2 (6 bases). V dropped 4 bases and J dropped 7 bases, with 18 bases sitting between them. There are 15 residues in the CDR3. CDR1 SGDLS and CDR2 YYNGEE come from the germline V gene. The chain's CDR3 is CASSPIGGTRNEQFF. The CDR3 DNA is TGTGCCAGCAGCCCGATCGGCGGGACGAGGAATGAGCAGTTCTTC.